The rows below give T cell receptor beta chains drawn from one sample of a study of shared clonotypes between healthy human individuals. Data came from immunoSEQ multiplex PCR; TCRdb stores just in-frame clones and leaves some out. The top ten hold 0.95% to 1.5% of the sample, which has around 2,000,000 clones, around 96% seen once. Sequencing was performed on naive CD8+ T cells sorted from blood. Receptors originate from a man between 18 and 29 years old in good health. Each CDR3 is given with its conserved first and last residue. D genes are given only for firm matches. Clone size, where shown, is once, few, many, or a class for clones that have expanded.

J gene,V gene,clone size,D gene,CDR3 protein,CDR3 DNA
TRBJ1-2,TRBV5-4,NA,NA,CASSLGGLAYGYTF,TGTGCCAGCAGCTTGGGAGGCCTGGCATATGGCTACACCTTC
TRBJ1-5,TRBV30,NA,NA,CAWSKGALSNQPQHF,TGTGCCTGGAGTAAGGGCGCTCTGAGCAATCAGCCCCAGCATTTT
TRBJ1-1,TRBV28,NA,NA,CASSLWRGGAFF,TGTGCCAGCAGTCTCTGGAGGGGTGGAGCTTTCTTT
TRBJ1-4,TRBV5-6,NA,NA,CASSYGGNEKLFF,TGTGCCAGCAGCTATGGCGGGAATGAAAAACTGTTTTTT
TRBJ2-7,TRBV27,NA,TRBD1,CASSFQTGAYEQYF,TGTGCCAGCAGTTTCCAGACAGGGGCCTACGAGCAGTACTTC
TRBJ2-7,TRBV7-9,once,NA,CASSLALGTTYEQYF,TGTGCCAGCAGCTTAGCTCTGGGGACCACCTACGAGCAGTACTTC
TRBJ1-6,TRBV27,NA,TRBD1,CASRWTGDSPLHF,TGTGCCAGCAGGTGGACAGGGGATTCACCCCTCCACTTT
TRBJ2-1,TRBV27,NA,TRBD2,CASSLVPRTSSYNEQFF,TGTGCCAGCAGTTTGGTCCCTAGGACTAGCTCCTACAATGAGCAGTTCTTC
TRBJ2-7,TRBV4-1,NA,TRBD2,CASSRAGEWEQYF,TGCGCCAGCAGCCGAGCGGGAGAGTGGGAGCAGTACTTC
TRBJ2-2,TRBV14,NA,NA,CASSQEDYHLTGELFF,TGTGCCAGCAGCCAAGAGGACTACCATCTCACCGGGGAGCTGTTTTTT
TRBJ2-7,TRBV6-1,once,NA,CASSEPTRGVYEQYF,TGTGCCAGCAGTGAGCCGACTAGGGGAGTCTACGAGCAGTACTTC
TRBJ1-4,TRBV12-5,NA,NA,CASGLVAGGFDEKLFF,TGTGCTAGTGGTTTGGTAGCGGGGGGATTCGACGAAAAACTGTTTTTT
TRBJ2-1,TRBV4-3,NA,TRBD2,CASSQILAGVNEQFF,TGCGCCAGCAGCCAGATACTAGCGGGAGTCAATGAGCAGTTCTTC
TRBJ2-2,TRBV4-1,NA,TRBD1,CASSQEGTANTGELFF,TGCGCCAGCAGCCAAGAGGGGACAGCGAACACCGGGGAGCTGTTTTTT
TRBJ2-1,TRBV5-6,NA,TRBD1,CASSLGTGPYNEQFF,TGTGCCAGCAGCTTGGGGACAGGTCCCTACAATGAGCAGTTCTTC
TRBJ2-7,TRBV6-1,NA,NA,CATMSSREQYF,TGTGCCACCATGTCGAGTCGGGAGCAGTACTTC
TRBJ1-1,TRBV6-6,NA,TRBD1,CASSYGQGFEAFF,TGTGCCAGCAGTTACGGACAGGGCTTTGAAGCTTTCTTT
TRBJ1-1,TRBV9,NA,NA,CASSSHSASMNTEAFF,TGTGCCAGCAGCTCACATTCAGCTTCAATGAACACTGAAGCTTTCTTT
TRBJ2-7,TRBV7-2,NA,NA,CASSFNRAYEQYF,TGTGCCAGCAGCTTTAACAGAGCCTACGAGCAGTACTTC
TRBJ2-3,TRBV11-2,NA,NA,CASSSLGGERAEDTQYF,TGTGCCAGCAGCTCCCTTGGAGGGGAAAGAGCGGAAGATACGCAGTATTTT
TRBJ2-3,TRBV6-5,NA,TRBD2,CASSLYSGGTDTQYF,TGTGCCAGCAGTTTGTACAGCGGGGGCACAGATACGCAGTATTTT
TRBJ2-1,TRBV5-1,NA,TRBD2,CASSLAGGPFNEQFF,TGCGCCAGCAGCTTGGCGGGAGGGCCGTTTAATGAGCAGTTCTTC
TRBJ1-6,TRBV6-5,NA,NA,CASSYGINSPLHF,TGTGCCAGCAGTTACGGGATAAATTCACCCCTCCACTTT
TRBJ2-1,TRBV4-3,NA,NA,CASSQDQNSIGQFF,TGCGCCAGCAGCCAAGATCAGAACTCCATAGGGCAGTTCTTC
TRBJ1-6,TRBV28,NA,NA,CASSLVAGTGSPLHF,TGTGCCAGCAGTTTAGTGGCGGGAACGGGTTCACCCCTCCACTTT
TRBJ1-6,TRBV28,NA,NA,CASRTGGEHNSPLHF,TGTGCCAGCAGAACGGGGGGGGAACATAATTCACCCCTCCACTTT
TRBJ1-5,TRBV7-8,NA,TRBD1,CASSLTGGSNQPQHF,TGTGCCAGCAGCTTAACAGGGGGGAGCAATCAGCCCCAGCATTTT
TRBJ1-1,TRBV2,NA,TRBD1,CASSGEQGYEDTEAFF,TGTGCCAGCAGTGGGGAACAGGGGTATGAGGACACTGAAGCTTTCTTT
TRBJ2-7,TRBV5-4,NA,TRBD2,CASSQAGVEYF,TGTGCCAGCAGCCAAGCGGGAGTTGAGTACTTC
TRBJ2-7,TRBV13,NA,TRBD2,CASSTSGSYEQYF,TGTGCCAGCAGTACTAGCGGCTCCTACGAGCAGTACTTC
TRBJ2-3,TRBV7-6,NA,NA,CASSSYSSADTQYF,TGTGCCAGCAGCTCCTACTCTAGCGCAGATACGCAGTATTTT
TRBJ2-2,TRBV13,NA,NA,CASSASLAYTGELFF,TGTGCCAGCAGCGCCTCCCTAGCATACACCGGGGAGCTGTTTTTT
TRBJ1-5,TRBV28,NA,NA,CASSWAGDGQPQHF,TGTGCCAGCAGCTGGGCAGGGGACGGTCAGCCCCAGCATTTT
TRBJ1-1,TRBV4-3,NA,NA,CASSQDTGDTLLNTEAFF,TGCGCCAGCAGCCAAGATACGGGGGACACCCTGTTGAACACTGAAGCTTTCTTT
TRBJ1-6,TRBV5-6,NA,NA,CASSGNSPLHF,TGTGCCAGCAGCGGGAATTCACCCCTCCACTTT
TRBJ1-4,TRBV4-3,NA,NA,CASSHLLGDGNEKLFF,TGCGCCAGCAGCCACCTGCTGGGGGACGGTAATGAAAAACTGTTTTTT
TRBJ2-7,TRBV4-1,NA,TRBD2,CASSPWEGPYEQYF,TGCGCCAGCAGCCCCTGGGAGGGACCCTACGAGCAGTACTTC
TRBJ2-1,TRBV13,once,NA,CASSLVAGTSYNEQFF,TGTGCCAGCAGCTTAGTGGCGGGGACCTCCTACAATGAGCAGTTCTTC
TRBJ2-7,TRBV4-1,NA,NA,CASSQVRTAEQYF,TGCGCCAGCAGCCAAGTGAGGACAGCCGAGCAGTACTTC
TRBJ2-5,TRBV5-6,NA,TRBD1,CASSETGAGVETQYF,TGTGCCAGCAGCGAAACAGGGGCCGGGGTAGAGACCCAGTACTTC
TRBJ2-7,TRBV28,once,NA,CASRIQGGTYEQYF,TGTGCCAGCAGGATCCAGGGTGGTACCTACGAGCAGTACTTC
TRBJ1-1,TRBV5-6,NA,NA,CASSLDGHQRGAFF,TGTGCCAGCAGCTTGGACGGACATCAAAGGGGAGCTTTCTTT
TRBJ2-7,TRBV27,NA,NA,CASSASVHEQYF,TGTGCCAGCAGCGCTTCGGTACACGAGCAGTACTTC
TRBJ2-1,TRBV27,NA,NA,CASYSYSSGHNEQFF,TGTGCCAGCTATTCCTACAGTTCTGGCCACAATGAGCAGTTCTTC
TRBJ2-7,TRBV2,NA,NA,CASVDSPYEQYF,TGTGCCAGCGTCGACTCTCCCTACGAGCAGTACTTC
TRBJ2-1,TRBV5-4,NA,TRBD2,CASSTGTSGGWGYNEQFF,TGTGCCAGCAGCACCGGGACTAGCGGGGGGTGGGGTTACAATGAGCAGTTCTTC
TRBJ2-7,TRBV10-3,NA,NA,CAISEVEGRYYEQYF,TGTGCCATCAGTGAGGTGGAGGGGCGCTACTACGAGCAGTACTTC
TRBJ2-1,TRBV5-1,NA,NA,CASSSGILLYNEQFF,TGCGCCAGCAGTTCCGGGATTCTTCTCTACAATGAGCAGTTCTTC
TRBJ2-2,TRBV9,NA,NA,CASRSNTGELFF,TGTGCCAGCAGGAGTAACACCGGGGAGCTGTTTTTT